This T cell receptor beta chain was sequenced for a study of CD8 T cells in Susac syndrome. V was shortened by 3 bases and J by 0 bases, with 3 bases between the two germline ends. Per germline, CDR1 SEHNR and CDR2 FQNEAQ (reference sequence). This CDR3 contains 14 residues. The study sequenced TCR beta in blood CD8+ and CD4+ T cells. This clonotype has just a few counts. The authors reverse transcribed about 0.5 to 1 ug RNA with random hexamers. Each CDR3 protein is one row after TCRdb ran MiXCR on the immunoSEQ multiplex PCR reads. The table has 120,000 or so distinct CDR3 sequences, 90% to 95% seen once.

The chain joins TRBV7-9 to TRBJ2-6; D uncertain. This clonotype originated in a human donor with multiple sclerosis. The specimen was CD4+ T cells from PBMCs. The DNA for the CDR3 is TGTGCCAGCAGCTTCGGCTCTGGGGCCAACGTCCTGACTTTC. It translates to CASSFGSGANVLTF. Full variable domain (rest looked up from reference TRBV7-9 and TRBJ2-6): DTGVSQNPRHKITKRGQNVTFRCDPISEHNRLYWYRQTLGQGPEFLTYFQNEAQLEKSRLLSDRFSAERPKGSFSTLEIQRTEQGDSAMYLCASSFGSGANVLTFGAGSRLTVL.